The T cell receptor (beta chain) under discussion was sequenced for a study of beta chain features in type 1 diabetes. The CDR3 has 14 residues. V shed 4 bases, J shed 6 bases, and the junction held 5 bases outside the gene matches. Germline CDR1 PRHDT, CDR2 FYEKMQ (reference sequence). The whole isolated RNA underwent reverse transcription, so sequencing captured expressed TCRB transcripts. Sequenced by immunoSEQ multiplex PCR; TCRdb stores in-frame clones only, minus some. This sample has almost 350,000 clones, with over 7% found just once. Study results and limitations: A greater similarity of naive, central memory and Treg TCRB repertoires was seen among patients than among healthy donors. Moderately but significantly shorter TCRB CDR3s were found in Type 1 diabetes patients in all four CD4+ subsets.

All sorted populations exceeded 95% purity. This clone was counted between two and nine times. Its antigen is unknown. The material sequenced was central memory CD4+ T cells from blood. This sequence was found in a young man with type 1 diabetes. The gene calls are TRBV13 and TRBJ1-2; TRBD1 matches 10 bases. The CDR3 DNA sequence: TGTGCCAGCAGCTCAGACAGGGGGCGCGATGGCTACACCTTC. The encoded protein is CASSSDRGRDGYTF.